Below are 13 T cell receptor beta chains sequenced from a single sample in a study of vaccination effects on CD4 cells after COVID-19. Assay: immunoSEQ multiplex PCR; the TCRdb copy retains only in-frame clones and omits some. The table lists 15,000 to 20,000 clones, about three quarters of them singletons. Antigens of these TCRs are unknown. ViraFEST assay sequencing came after antigen-specific CD4+ T cells were expanded with viral peptide pools. A roughly 10-day culture period preceded the isolation of CD4+ T cells. Participants received two doses of either the BNT162b2 or mRNA-1273 vaccine. The input for sequencing was CD4+ T cells from PBMCs cultured with HCoV-NL63 spike peptides, taken after COVID-19 vaccination. The receptors originated from a human donor who received a COVID-19 vaccine.

The genes are TRBV7-9 and TRBJ2-2; 8 nucleotides align to TRBD2. This CDR3 is built from 16 residues. After removal of 6 bases from V and 1 base from J, the junction contained 7 bases not matched to a gene. Germline lookup yields CDR1 SEHNR and CDR2 FQNEAQ (reference sequence). The CDR3 sequence is CASRLKAGENTGELFF. CDR3 nucleotides: TGTGCCAGCAGACTGAAAGCGGGGGAGAACACCGGGGAGCTGTTTTTT.

This rearrangement joins TRBV28 to TRBJ1-5; 10 positions agree with TRBD1. The germline V gene has CDR1 MDHEN and CDR2 SYDVKM. CDR3 length: 15 residues. V shed 6 bases, J shed 6 bases, and the junction held 8 bases outside the gene matches. The CDR3 nucleotides are TGTGCCAGCAGCGTCCTGACAGGGGGCGTTCAGCCCCAGCATTTT. This codes for CASSVLTGGVQPQHF.

The table lists this clone with a few counts. The chain combines TRBV18 with TRBJ2-4; D is uncertain. This CDR3 is built from 15 residues. Trimming stripped 2 bases from V and 2 bases from J, with 10 bases between. Germline V gives CDR1 KGHSH, CDR2 LQKENI. The CDR3 region is CASSPGQATKNIQYF. The CDR3 DNA reads TGTGCCAGCTCACCAGGGCAGGCCACCAAAAACATTCAGTACTTC.

Only one count was recorded for this clone. The chain joins TRBV10-3 to TRBJ1-2; D uncertain. This CDR3 is 13 amino acids long. Germline lookup yields CDR1 ENHRY and CDR2 SYGVKD. Trimming shortened V by 0 bases and J by 8 bases, and 10 bases separated the two germline ends. The CDR3 sequence: CAISESPLEGYTF. DNA of the CDR3: TGTGCCATCAGTGAGTCGCCTTTGGAGGGCTACACCTTC.

The V and J genes are TRBV27 and TRBJ1-4; D possibly corresponds to TRBD1 (5 bases). The ends were cut back, 1 base at V and 4 bases at J, with 10 bases in the middle. CDR1 MNHEY and CDR2 SMNVEV come from the germline V gene (reference sequence). The CDR3 runs to 15 residues. CDR3 region: CASSLFVGVNEKLFF. CDR3 sequence (DNA): TGTGCCAGCAGTTTATTTGTGGGGGTTAATGAAAAACTGTTTTTT.

The chain links TRBV5-4 to TRBJ2-7; 9 nucleotides match TRBD2. The CDR3 consists of 15 residues. Germline CDR1 reads SGHNT; CDR2 reads YYREEE (reference sequence). The V gene end was trimmed by 4 bases and the J gene end by 5 bases; junction bases not matched to a gene: 10. DNA of the CDR3: TGTGCCAGCAGCCCCGGGACTAGCCCCCGAGACGAGCAGTACTTC. Its protein product is CASSPGTSPRDEQYF.

The CDR3 nucleotides are TGTGCCAGCACCATCCTGGTTGGGGGGCATGAGACCCAGTACTTC. Its translation: CASTILVGGHETQYF. The chain is built from TRBV7-2 and TRBJ2-5; the D gene could be TRBD1 or TRBD2 (6 bases each). The CDR3 has 15 residues. Germline CDR1 and CDR2: SGHTA and FQGNSA. V lost 7 bases and J lost 5, with 20 bases in between.

V is TRBV5-5 and J is TRBJ2-1, with 11 bases aligning to TRBD2. This CDR3 is 14 amino acids long. Trimming took 8 bases from V and 7 from J; bases not matched to a gene: 8. Germline loops: CDR1 SGHKS, CDR2 YYEKEE (reference sequence). CDR3 protein: CASSRLAGSNEQFF. The CDR3 DNA reads TGTGCCAGTTCCCGACTAGCGGGATCGAATGAGCAGTTCTTC.

To note about this clone: The germline gene is not matched at one end of the junction; a read error may be the cause. The chain recombines TRBV5-1 with TRBJ2-7; TRBD2 is a possible D gene (9 bases). The CDR3 sequence is 15 residues long. Germline-derived CDR1 and CDR2 are SGHRS and YFSETQ. The CDR3 DNA sequence: TGCGCCAGCAGCCGGGCGACAGGGGAACTAGCGGGTGACCTATTC. Its protein product is CASSRATGELAGDLF.

The V and J genes are TRBV6-5 and TRBJ1-1, with D possibly matching TRBD1 (6 bases). Germline V gene lookup returns CDR1 MNHEY and CDR2 SVGAGI. V was pared by 7 bases and J by 1 base, with 13 bases between. This CDR3 has 14 residues. The CDR3 here is CASTQGTGNTEAFF. CDR3 coding DNA: TGTGCCAGCACCCAGGGGACGGGGAACACTGAAGCTTTCTTT.

This clone was counted between two and nine times. The chain couples TRBV19 to TRBJ1-5; 9 bases line up with TRBD1. Looked up from germline, CDR1 is LNHDA and CDR2 is SQIVND (reference sequence). Trimming removed 3 bases from V and 6 bases from J; junction bases left unmatched: 6. The CDR3 contains 15 residues. The CDR3 DNA reads TGTGCCAGTAGTATCGCGACAGGGGGTGTTCAGCCCCAGCATTTT. Translation gives CASSIATGGVQPQHF.

The gene calls are TRBV7-8 and TRBJ2-1; 8 positions agree with TRBD2. The V and J ends lost 6 bases and 4 bases, in that order; junction bases with no gene match: 11. The CDR3 contains 16 residues. Germline CDR1 SGHVS, CDR2 FQNEAQ. CDR3 in DNA: TGTGCCAGCAGTTCGGCGGGAGGATTTGTTTACAATGAGCAGTTCTTC. This encodes CASSSAGGFVYNEQFF.

The J gene is TRBJ1-1, the V gene TRBV6-1; D gene uncertain. CDR1 is MNHNS, CDR2 SASEGT, per germline. This CDR3 is built from 15 residues. V was clipped by 2 bases and J by 1 base, with 11 bases between them. The CDR3 DNA sequence: TGTGCCAGCAGTGAATTACAGTGGAAGAACACTGAAGCTTTCTTT. It translates to CASSELQWKNTEAFF.